Described below is a single T cell receptor (beta chain) sequence and its context. Its antigen is currently not known. Base qualities are not recorded, but no much larger clone differs from it by a single base. Based on the germline V gene, the CDR1 and CDR2 sequences are LGHNA and YSLEER. V is clipped by 5 bases and J by 6 bases, and the sequence between their germline boundaries is 13 bases long. There are 14 amino acids in the CDR3, from cysteine to phenylalanine inclusive. The sequence is cut down to CDR3 DNA, 42 bases in frame from base 1. Collaborating institutions collected whole blood in K2EDTA tubes following their own protocols. For TCRbeta analysis, collaborators shipped samples in one of three forms: frozen whole blood, isolated PBMCs, or DNA extracted from either of those sample types. The immunoSEQ Assay, a bias-controlled multiplex PCR, was used to amplify TCRbeta CDR3 regions from genomic DNA. As for the authors' bioinformatics: The number of nucleated cells in each sample was estimated by amplification of reference gene primers within the assay. Sequence reads were collapsed and filtered to measure the absolute abundance of every unique TCRbeta CDR3 rearrangement. For each sample, productive Simpson clonality was calculated by taking the square root of Simpson's diversity index across productive rearrangements. TCRdb stores this immuneACCESS table with in-frame sequences only. Part of the clones is absent; in the studies checked, under half of the shortfall reflects unresolved V genes, and no reason is known for the rest. The D gene and trimming were derived from the DNA, and the V and J assignments and clone size from that table. This sample holds about 80,000 clones; roughly 87% were observed only once. More than 5.5% of the sample goes to the ten largest clones.

This record belongs to a study of blood T cell repertoires in COVID-19 (dated by TCRdb to the early 2020s). Turning to the overall study: Collaborator samples came from the United States, Italy and Spain and covered acute and convalescent phases of COVID-19. The material from the prospective study consisted of cDNA or gDNA derived from T cells, B-cell-depleted T cells, or PBMCs. Subjects who had been exposed to COVID-19, were actively infected with it, or had recovered from it provided the deeply sampled blood TCRbeta repertoires that made up the dataset. The repertoires were made available in a free public database intended to serve as a resource for research on the immune response to SARS-CoV-2. Samples came from the ongoing ImmuneRACE study (first 160 participants) plus 1,254 subjects from 6 global collaborators. A de-identified subject ID, COVID-19 status, age in years and sex were almost always included in the sample metadata. Where available, HLA class I and class II types were taken from metadata supplied by the sample provider and were not determined by assay-based typing.

Points the paper makes about the study in general: How much clinical and demographic metadata was included differed by source and by participant, and the metadata was provided uncurated.

This clonotype was sampled from a man between 70 and 80 years old with acute or convalescent COVID-19. Specimen: peripheral blood. The sequence joins TRBV4-3 to TRBJ2-2; possibly the D gene is TRBD1, per 5 matching bases. The CDR3 protein sequence reads: CASSAQGWAGELFF. The DNA is as follows: TGCGCCAGCAGCGCCCAGGGTTGGGCCGGGGAGCTGTTTTTT.